This record covers a single T cell receptor beta chain. Its antigen is not known. Sampled while nominally healthy, donors likely had unrecorded immune exposures. This sample stems from a study of cytomegalovirus exposure and HLA in healthy donors. The PCR ran on 60 Vbeta and 13 Jbeta primers. Profiled with immunoSEQ multiplex PCR; TCRdb holds only in-frame clones, not every one. Here the sample spans 150,000 to 200,000 clones, 65% to 85% being singletons. There are 15 residues in the CDR3. Germline values: CDR1 SGHTA, CDR2 FQGNSA. Trimming cost V 5 bases and J 2 bases, with 13 bases left between them. Study observations and caveats: Evidence from a later analysis indicated that most CMV-associated TCR beta chains looked HLA-restricted. Earlier analysis found most TCR beta V segments productive about 90% or about 30% of the time. Researchers counted roughly 150 TCR beta chains as cytomegalovirus-associated.

This TCR was recovered from a woman aged 35 to 49 in good health and CMV-seropositive. The V and J genes are TRBV7-2 and TRBJ1-3; D may be TRBD1 (5 bases). The sample taken for sequencing was PBMCs. The DNA for the CDR3 is TGTGCCAGCAGCCCCGTAGGGGTGGCTGGAAACACCATATATTTT. Its translation: CASSPVGVAGNTIYF.